The source of this T cell receptor (beta chain) is a study of cytomegalovirus exposure and HLA in healthy donors. The PCR ran on 60 Vbeta and 13 Jbeta primers. Assay: immunoSEQ multiplex PCR; the TCRdb copy retains only in-frame clones and omits some. The sample includes hundreds of thousands of clones, 70% to 85% of them seen just once. With 4 bases removed from V and 4 bases from J, the gap between germline ends came to 20 bases. CDR1 and CDR2 (germline): GTSNPN, SVGIG (reference sequence). This CDR3 has 17 residues. The sequenced material came from PBMCs. The rearrangement uses TRBV30 and TRBJ2-6, with no clear D. The clonotype comes from a middle-aged woman in good health and CMV-seronegative. CDR3 DNA sequence: TGTGCCTGGACCAACTTCCTTTCGAATCTGGGGGCCAACGTCCTGACTTTC. It yields the protein CAWTNFLSNLGANVLTF.